The entry below describes one T cell receptor beta chain. Its target is unknown. The data stem from a study of beta chain features in type 1 diabetes. Expressed TCRB transcripts were sequenced, since all the RNA that had been isolated was reverse transcribed. Only in-frame clones appear in the TCRdb table, and some are missing; sequencing was by immunoSEQ multiplex PCR. The sample records around 500,000 clones, about 10% being singletons. Study conclusions and caveats: Researchers caution that PCR might favor shorter templates, equally among patients and controls.

A single heparinised blood sample, averaging around 120 mL, was obtained per donor. The sequence derives from a woman in her late teens or twenties in good health. Sequenced input: naive CD4+ T cells from blood.

CDR3 residues: CASSQWGYTDTQYF. In DNA form, the CDR3 reads TGCGCCAGCAGCCAATGGGGGTACACAGATACGCAGTATTTT. V is TRBV4-1 and J is TRBJ2-3, with D tentatively TRBD1 or TRBD2 (5 bases each). V lost 2 bases, J lost 2 bases, and 8 bases lay in between. CDR3 size: 14 residues. The germline V gene has CDR1 MGHRA and CDR2 YSYEKL.